This TCR beta chain derives from a study of cytomegalovirus exposure and HLA in healthy donors. The PCR had 60 Vbeta and 13 Jbeta primers. Measured with immunoSEQ multiplex PCR; TCRdb has only the in-frame clones, and not every one. The table has some 78,000 clones, roughly three quarters seen once; the top ten hold 23%. The germline gives CDR1 LNHDA, CDR2 SQIVND (reference sequence). V shed 1 base and J shed 4 bases, with 4 bases lying between them. The CDR3 sequence is 13 residues long. This TCR derives from a woman aged 50 to 60 in good health and CMV-seropositive. The chain links TRBV19 to TRBJ1-4; D unresolved. The sequenced sample was PBMCs. The DNA for the CDR3 is TGTGCCAGTAGTATAGTCGGTAATGAAAAACTGTTTTTT. Translation: CASSIVGNEKLFF.